These 25 T cell receptor beta chains came from one sample sequenced in a study of human T cells and chemical hapten exposure. TCRdb re-called the RACE reads with MiXCR, one entry per CDR3 protein. The sample consists of some 120,000 distinct CDR3 sequences, roughly 12% of them appearing once. The time point is: patch test 1, 2 weeks after DPC sensitization. Treatment noted: therapeutic diphenylcyclopropenone sensitization with weekly scalp DPC. Source: whole blood, taken in connection with sensitization to the hapten diphenylcyclopropenone (DPC). The receptors stem from a woman aged 50 to 60 with alopecia areata. Some clones in this sample may be carry-over from other donors' samples.

This clonotype was recorded a few times. The CDR3 protein is CASSQNRVAGANVLTF. CDR3 DNA: TGTGCCAGCTCACAGAACAGGGTCGCTGGGGCCAACGTCCTGACTTTC. The chain combines TRBV18 with TRBJ2-6; TRBD1 is a possible D gene (6 bases). This CDR3 region has 16 residues. The V gene lost 4 bases and the J gene lost 2 bases, with 12 bases spanning the gap. The germline CDR1 and CDR2 sequences are KGHSH and LQKENI.

This chain uses TRBV20-1 with TRBJ1-4, with D maybe TRBD1 (6 bases). The ends were cut back, 3 bases at V and 8 bases at J, with 19 bases in the middle. The CDR3 contains 15 residues. Germline values: CDR1 DFQATT, CDR2 SNEGSKA (reference sequence). The CDR3, as DNA: TGCAGTGCTAGCCCTCTTCAGGGGATGCTCGAAAAACTGTTTTTT. This gives the protein CSASPLQGMLEKLFF.

The chain combines TRBV6-2 or TRBV6-3 with TRBJ2-1; 11 bases map to TRBD2. The length of the CDR3 is 17 residues. Per germline, CDR1 MNHEY and CDR2 SVGEGT. With V trimmed by 6 bases and J by 4 bases, 11 bases remained unmatched. CDR3 nucleotides: TGTGCCAGCAGCTCAAAAACTAGCGGGGGTATATACAATGAGCAGTTCTTC. Its protein is CASSSKTSGGIYNEQFF.

This clonotype has a handful of counts. CDR3: CASSRSERVVVTDTQYF. The CDR3, as DNA: TGTGCCAGCTCACGATCGGAACGGGTAGTGGTCACAGATACGCAGTATTTT. The chain employs TRBV18 and TRBJ2-3; no clear D gene. This CDR3 spans 17 amino acids. Germline CDR1 and CDR2: KGHSH and LQKENI. The V end was cut by 4 bases, the J end by 2 bases, with 19 bases between.

The genes are TRBV5-6 and TRBJ1-5; D gene uncertain. The length of the CDR3 is 14 residues. Between the trimmed V and J ends, which lost 3 bases and 1 base, there was a span of 8 bases. Germline CDR1 reads SGHDT; CDR2 reads YYEEEE. The chain's CDR3 is CASSSVRSNQPQHF. CDR3 bases: TGTGCCAGCAGCTCAGTCAGGAGCAATCAGCCCCAGCATTTT.

This clonotype was counted between two and nine times. The rearrangement joins TRBV6-5 to TRBJ1-5; the D is unclear. Trimming took off 2 bases at V and 1 base at J, with 9 bases between the two ends. The V gene's germline CDR1 is MNHEY and CDR2 SVGAGI. The CDR3 is 15 residues long. This CDR3 is CASSYRFSSNQPQHF. DNA of the CDR3: TGTGCCAGCAGTTACCGTTTTTCAAGCAATCAGCCCCAGCATTTT.

This clonotype was detected a few times. V and J are TRBV6-1 and TRBJ1-2; 8 bases map to TRBD1. This CDR3 is built from 15 residues. From germline, CDR1 is MNHNS and CDR2 SASEGT. Trimming at V came to 3 bases and at J to 7 bases, leaving 10 bases not matched to a gene. DNA of the CDR3: TGTGCCAGCAGTGATGCAGGGGGCAGTTTTTTTGGCTACACCTTC. This translates into CASSDAGGSFFGYTF.

To note about this clonotype: This may come from a read error, since a much larger clone is one base off. The rearrangement links TRBV7-2 to TRBJ2-1; D not certain. This CDR3 is 12 amino acids long. Germline CDR1 is SGHTA and CDR2 is FQGNSA. Trimming pared 2 bases from V and 6 bases from J, leaving 5 bases between. As DNA, the CDR3 is TGTGCCAGCAGCTTAACGGGCAATGAGCAGTTCTTC. Amino acids: CASSLTGNEQFF.

This clonotype was detected many times. The chain is built from TRBV5-4 and TRBJ2-3; TRBD2 might be the D (5 bases). This CDR3 is built from 16 residues. V lost 0 bases, J lost 5 bases, and 16 bases lay in between. CDR1 and CDR2 (germline): SGHNT, YYREEE (reference sequence). CDR3 sequence reads: CASSLESGKFRDTQYF. The CDR3, as DNA: TGTGCCAGCAGCTTGGAGTCGGGGAAGTTTAGAGATACGCAGTATTTT.

This clonotype was detected a few times. An end of the junction differs from the germline gene, which may be a read error. J is TRBJ2-3 and V is TRBV7-7; 7 bases line up with TRBD1. The length of the CDR3 is 14 residues. Germline CDR1 reads SSHAT; CDR2 reads FNYEAQ (reference sequence). This CDR3 reads CASSLTGPADTQYF. DNA of the CDR3: TGTGCTAGCAGCCTGACAGGGCCGGCAGATACGCAGTATTTT. The variable domain in full, completed from reference TRBV7-7 and TRBJ2-3, reads GAGVSQSPRYKVTKRGQDVTLRCDPISSHATLYWYQQALGQGPEFLTYFNYEAQPDKSGLPSDRFSAERPEGSISTLTIQRTEQRDSAMYRCASSLTGPADTQYFGPGTRLTVL.

This clonotype was seen many times. The chain couples TRBV4-1 to TRBJ1-6, with D tentatively TRBD1 (5 bases). Trimming removed 0 bases at V and 2 bases at J, with 11 bases between. CDR1 MGHRA and CDR2 YSYEKL come from the germline V gene. The CDR3 contains 17 residues. CDR3: CASSQDPPGTYNSPLHF. The CDR3 DNA is TGCGCCAGCAGCCAAGATCCTCCAGGGACCTATAATTCACCCCTCCACTTT.

The chain carries TRBV2 and TRBJ1-1; no reliable D call. CDR1 is SNHLY and CDR2 is FYNNEI in the germline V gene. V was clipped by 5 bases and J by 6 bases, with 10 bases between them. This CDR3 region has 12 residues. The CDR3 bases are TGTGCCAGCAGTCTTAACAGTGCTGAAGCTTTCTTT. Encoded protein: CASSLNSAEAFF.

The chain joins TRBV7-2 to TRBJ2-7; D is unclear. Germline-derived CDR1 and CDR2 are SGHTA and FQGNSA. V shed 7 bases and J shed 5 bases, with 15 bases lying between them. This CDR3 has 13 amino acids. In DNA, the CDR3 is TGTGCCAGCACCCTTACCTCAGGAGACGAGCAGTACTTC. Translation gives CASTLTSGDEQYF.

This clonotype was seen repeatedly, ten times or more. The chain uses TRBV4-1 and TRBJ2-1; 9 bases line up with TRBD2. CDR1 MGHRA and CDR2 YSYEKL come from the germline V gene. V lost 5 bases to trimming and J lost 7 bases; unmatched junction nucleotides: 12. The CDR3 totals 16 residues. In DNA, the CDR3 is TGCGCCAGCAGCAAATTTGGCGGGGGGGCAGTTAATGAGCAGTTCTTC. Its protein is CASSKFGGGAVNEQFF.

Only a few counts were recorded for this clonotype. The V gene is TRBV7-9, the J gene TRBJ2-1; no firm D call. Germline V gene data show CDR1 as SEHNR and CDR2 as FQNEAQ (reference sequence). V was cut by 3 bases and J by 8 bases, with 11 bases left in between. The CDR3 totals 13 residues. CDR3 sequence reads: CASSFQSYHEQFF. CDR3 coding DNA: TGTGCCAGCAGCTTTCAGAGTTATCATGAGCAGTTCTTC.

This clonotype was detected many times. This chain joins TRBV6-2 or TRBV6-3 and TRBJ2-7, with TRBD1 identical over 7 bases. The germline V gene encodes CDR1 MNHEY and CDR2 SVGEGT. Germline trimming cut 6 bases from V and 3 bases from J; bases unmatched to any gene: 5. This CDR3 contains 13 residues. CDR3: CASRPTGNYEQYF. In DNA form, the CDR3 reads TGTGCCAGCAGACCGACAGGGAACTACGAGCAGTACTTC.

In its sample, this clonotype was seen many times. The V gene is TRBV6-2 or TRBV6-3, the J gene TRBJ2-7; tentative D call: TRBD2 (5 bases). From germline, CDR1 is MNHEY and CDR2 SVGEGT. V lost 3 bases to trimming and J lost 2 bases, with 11 bases between them. This CDR3 contains 14 residues. The CDR3 loop is CASSYRRVAYEQYF. DNA of the CDR3: TGTGCCAGCAGTTATAGGCGGGTCGCCTACGAGCAGTACTTC.

V is TRBV27 and J is TRBJ1-1; a possible D gene is TRBD1 (5 bases). CDR1 and CDR2 (germline): MNHEY, SMNVEV (reference sequence). CDR3 length: 14 residues. V was shortened by 4 bases and J by 0 bases, with 9 bases between the two germline ends. CDR3: CASSSRQMNTEAFF. The CDR3 coding sequence is TGTGCCAGCAGTTCACGACAGATGAACACTGAAGCTTTCTTT.

This clonotype was picked up many times. The chain couples TRBV18 to TRBJ1-5; no reliable D call. There are 15 residues in the CDR3. Germline V lookup: CDR1 KGHSH, CDR2 LQKENI. The ends were cut back, 6 bases at V and 7 bases at J, with 19 bases in the middle. DNA for the CDR3: TGTGCCAGCTCGCCAACACCCGGCAACAACCAGCCCCAGCATTTT. This encodes CASSPTPGNNQPQHF.

The gene calls are TRBV28 and TRBJ2-3, with unresolved D. The CDR3 spans 11 residues. The V end lost 7 bases, the J end lost 6 bases, and 8 bases lay between the germline ends. CDR1 MDHEN and CDR2 SYDVKM come from the germline V gene. The CDR3 coding sequence is TGTGCCAGCACCGGGTTCGATACGCAGTATTTT. It is translated as CASTGFDTQYF.

This rearrangement joins TRBV10-3 to TRBJ2-1; D might be TRBD2 (6 bases). This CDR3 has 14 residues. Looked up from germline, CDR1 is ENHRY and CDR2 is SYGVKD. V dropped 6 bases and J dropped 7 bases, with 16 bases sitting between them. CDR3 in amino acids: CAIRGVSGTNEQFF. The CDR3 nucleotides read TGTGCCATCAGAGGGGTTAGCGGCACTAATGAGCAGTTCTTC.

In this sample, this clonotype turned up a few times. This rearrangement joins TRBV2 to TRBJ1-6, with TRBD1 matching over 7 bases. Germline V gene data show CDR1 as SNHLY and CDR2 as FYNNEI. The CDR3 contains 14 residues. V shed 4 bases, J shed 5 bases, and the junction held 2 bases outside the gene matches. CDR3 coding DNA: TGTGCCAGCAGTGGACAGGGCAATAATTCACCCCTCCACTTT. This encodes CASSGQGNNSPLHF.

The DNA for the CDR3 is TGTGCCAGCAGTGCTGGAGGGGGAAACTACAATGAGCAGTTCTTC. This codes for CASSAGGGNYNEQFF. V gene TRBV2 combines with J gene TRBJ2-1; D may correspond to TRBD1 or TRBD2 (6 bases each). Per germline, CDR1 SNHLY and CDR2 FYNNEI. The CDR3 runs 15 residues. Trimming pared 4 bases from V and 3 bases from J, leaving 13 bases between.

V is TRBV20-1 and J is TRBJ1-5, with D unresolved. The germline CDR1 and CDR2 sequences are DFQATT and SNEGSKA (reference sequence). Between the trimmed V and J ends, which lost 6 bases and 3 bases, there was a span of 15 bases. The CDR3 totals 14 residues. The CDR3 DNA reads TGCAGTGCGCGACTGGACGGTTTCAATCAGCCCCAGCATTTT. Encoded protein: CSARLDGFNQPQHF.

V is TRBV5-1 and J is TRBJ2-5; tentatively, D is TRBD1 (5 bases). This CDR3 has 13 residues. The ends were cut back, 0 bases at V and 6 bases at J, with 9 bases in the middle. Germline assignment: CDR1 SGHRS and CDR2 YFSETQ. Written as DNA, the CDR3 is TGCGCCAGCAGCTTGGGGCAGGGAAAGACCCAGTACTTC. It encodes CASSLGQGKTQYF.